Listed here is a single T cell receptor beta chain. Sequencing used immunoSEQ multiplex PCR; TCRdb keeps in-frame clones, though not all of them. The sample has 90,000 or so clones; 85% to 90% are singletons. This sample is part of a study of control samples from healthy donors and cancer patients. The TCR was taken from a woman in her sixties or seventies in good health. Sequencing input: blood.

The CDR3 coding sequence is TGTGCCAGCAGCAGGACACAATATGGCTACACCTTC. It yields the protein CASSRTQYGYTF. V usage is TRBV2 and J usage is TRBJ1-2; D is possibly TRBD1 (5 bases). Trimming removed 6 bases from V and 5 bases from J, with 10 bases in between. The CDR3 length is 12 residues. CDR1 is SNHLY and CDR2 is FYNNEI in the germline V gene.